The entry below describes one TCR beta chain. This CDR3 spans 15 amino acids. CDR1 SGHTA and CDR2 FQGTGA come from the germline V gene. V gave up 1 base and J gave up 4 bases; unmatched junction bases: 2. The data derive from a study of blood T cell repertoires in COVID-19. The wider study: Spain, Italy and the United States supplied samples that represented acute and convalescent COVID-19.

In the authors' methods: Reference gene primer amplification yielded estimated nucleated cell counts. Repertoires were generated with immunoSEQ multiplex PCR, while TCRdb's copy carries only in-frame clones and drops some. The V and J calls and clone size come from that table; D and trimming were worked out from the DNA. The sample yields under 300,000 clones, approximately 85% seen once. The specimen was peripheral blood. The receptor was derived from a woman in her fifties or sixties with active or convalescent COVID-19. The V and J genes are TRBV7-3 and TRBJ2-3, with TRBD2 matching over 10 bases. CDR3 region: CASSLRLAGADTQYF. The CDR3 DNA is TGTGCCAGCAGCTTAAGGCTAGCGGGGGCAGATACGCAGTATTTT.